At least ten counts were recorded for the clone carrying this T cell receptor (beta chain). This entry is derived from a study of T-cell memory formation after mild COVID-19. CDR3 length equals 17 residues. Between the trimmed V and J ends, which lost 1 base and 3 bases, there was a span of 17 bases. Germline CDR1 SGHDN, CDR2 FVKESK. MiXCR, applied by TCRdb to the 5' RACE reads, yields one record per CDR3 protein. The sample lists over 10,000 distinct CDR3 sequences; more than 10% were seen once. The specimen was PBMCs or a T cell subset sorted from them (not recorded which). The genes are TRBV14 and TRBJ2-3; a weak D match, TRBD2 (6 bases). This clonotype was sampled from an adult woman who had mild COVID-19 (a few samples of this study predate the infection). Cell type and time point are not known. The CDR3 spells CASSQVDPREWTDTQYF. The CDR3 nucleotides read TGTGCCAGCAGCCAAGTTGACCCCCGGGAGTGGACAGATACGCAGTATTTT. Using reference TRBV14 and TRBJ2-3 for the parts outside the CDR3, the full variable domain is EAGVTQFPSHSVIEKGQTVTLRCDPISGHDNLYWYRRVMGKEIKFLLHFVKESKQDESGMPNNRFLAERTGGTYSTLKVQPAELEDSGVYFCASSQVDPREWTDTQYFGPGTRLTVL.